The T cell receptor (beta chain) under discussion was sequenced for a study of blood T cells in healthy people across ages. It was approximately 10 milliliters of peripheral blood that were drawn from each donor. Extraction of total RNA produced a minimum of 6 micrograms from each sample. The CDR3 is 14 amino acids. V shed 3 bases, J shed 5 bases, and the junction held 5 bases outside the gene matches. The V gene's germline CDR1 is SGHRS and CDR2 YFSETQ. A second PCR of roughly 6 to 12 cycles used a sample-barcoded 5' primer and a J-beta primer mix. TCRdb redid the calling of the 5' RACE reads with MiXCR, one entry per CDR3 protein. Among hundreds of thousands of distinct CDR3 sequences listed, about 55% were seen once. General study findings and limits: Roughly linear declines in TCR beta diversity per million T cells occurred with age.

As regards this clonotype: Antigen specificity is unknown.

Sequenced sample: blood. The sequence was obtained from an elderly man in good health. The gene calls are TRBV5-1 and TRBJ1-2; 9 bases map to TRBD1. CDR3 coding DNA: TGCGCCAGCAGCTGGGGACAGGGCGGATATGGCTACACCTTC. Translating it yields CASSWGQGGYGYTF. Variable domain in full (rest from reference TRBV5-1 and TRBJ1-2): KAGVTQTPRYLIKTRGQQVTLSCSPISGHRSVSWYQQTPGQGLQFLFEYFSETQRNKGNFPGRFSGRQFSNSRSEMNVSTLELGDSALYLCASSWGQGGYGYTFGSGTRLTVV.